Listed below are T cell receptor beta chains from one sample, sequenced in a study of PD-L1 blockade in urothelial cancer. Data came from immunoSEQ multiplex PCR; TCRdb stores just in-frame clones and leaves some out. The sample holds about 50,000 clones, 80% to 90% seen once. Sequenced material: PBMCs, taken around atezolizumab (anti-PD-L1) treatment. The receptors derive from a man aged 65 to 79 with urothelial cancer. Each CDR3 is given with its conserved first and last residue. A D gene is named only where the DNA matches it firmly. Expanded clones are given a class, and other clones once, few, many or no size at all.

v_call	d_call	j_call	clone_size	cdr3_aa	cdr3_nt
TRBV7-2	TRBD1	TRBJ1-2	.	CASSAGQGLSGYTF	TGTGCCAGCAGCGCCGGACAGGGGCTGAGTGGCTACACCTTC
TRBV5-1	TRBD1	TRBJ1-2	.	CASSPGTDKYYGYTF	TGCGCCAGCAGCCCAGGGACAGACAAGTACTATGGCTACACCTTC
TRBV6-5	TRBD1	TRBJ2-7	.	CASNPSTGGTYEQYF	TGTGCCAGCAATCCTTCGACAGGGGGGACCTACGAGCAGTACTTC
TRBV5-8	TRBD1	TRBJ2-1	.	CASSQRQGLSGFF	TGTGCCAGCAGCCAGCGACAGGGGTTAAGTGGCTTCTTC
TRBV5-1	.	TRBJ2-2	.	CASSLLDSANTGELFF	TGCGCCAGCAGCTTGCTGGACTCCGCGAACACCGGGGAGCTGTTTTTT
TRBV30	TRBD1	TRBJ1-4	.	CAWSPGQENEKLFF	TGTGCCTGGAGTCCGGGACAGGAAAATGAAAAACTGTTTTTT
TRBV5-6	.	TRBJ1-2	.	CASSLTGTGYTF	TGTGCCAGCAGCTTGACAGGGACCGGCTACACCTTC
TRBV21-1	.	TRBJ1-2	.	CASSKEERQIYGYTF	TGTGCCAGCAGCAAAGAAGAACGACAGATCTATGGCTACACCTTC
TRBV7-2	.	TRBJ1-1	.	CASSLDWGRTEAFF	TGTGCCAGCAGCTTAGATTGGGGGAGGACTGAAGCTTTCTTT
TRBV7-6	.	TRBJ1-1	.	CASSSSGQRLGNTEAFF	TGTGCCAGCAGCTCCTCCGGACAGCGTCTAGGGAACACTGAAGCTTTCTTT
TRBV7-2	.	TRBJ2-5	.	CASSLALARETQYF	TGTGCCAGCAGCTTAGCTCTAGCGAGGGAGACCCAGTACTTC
TRBV19	TRBD1	TRBJ1-6	few	CASSLRQGNNSPLHF	TGTGCCAGTAGTCTCCGACAGGGTAATAATTCACCCCTCCACTTT
TRBV19	TRBD1	TRBJ1-2	few	CASSLGTANNYGYTF	TGTGCCAGTAGTCTGGGGACAGCCAATAACTATGGCTACACCTTC
TRBV4-1	TRBD1	TRBJ1-5	.	CASSRGQGGSNQPQHF	TGCGCCAGCAGCCGAGGACAGGGGGGGAGCAATCAGCCCCAGCATTTT
TRBV30	.	TRBJ2-1	.	CAWSAGTYNEQFF	TGTGCCTGGAGTGCCGGGACTTACAATGAGCAGTTCTTC
TRBV19	TRBD2	TRBJ2-1	.	CASSIPREGRNEQFF	TGTGCCAGTAGTATCCCCAGGGAGGGGAGGAATGAGCAGTTCTTC
TRBV28	TRBD1	TRBJ1-4	.	CASSSSGQGREKLFF	TGTGCCAGCAGTTCATCGGGACAGGGGCGCGAAAAACTGTTTTTT
TRBV29-1	TRBD1	TRBJ1-2	.	CSVEDFVPGGFYGYTF	TGCAGCGTTGAAGATTTCGTGCCAGGGGGCTTCTATGGCTACACCTTC
TRBV30	TRBD1	TRBJ1-2	few	CAWSETRTGGVYGYTF	TGTGCCTGGAGTGAAACCAGGACAGGGGGCGTCTATGGCTACACCTTC
TRBV5-1	TRBD1	TRBJ2-7	.	CASQQTGLGEQYF	TGCGCCAGCCAACAGACAGGGCTAGGCGAGCAGTACTTC
TRBV14	.	TRBJ1-1	few	CASSPFGTYTEAFF	TGTGCCAGCAGCCCCTTTGGGACATACACTGAAGCTTTCTTT
TRBV6-5	TRBD2	TRBJ2-1	few	CASRPSGSYNEQFF	TGTGCCAGCAGACCTAGCGGCTCCTACAATGAGCAGTTCTTC
TRBV18	.	TRBJ1-3	.	CASFVGSGNTIYF	TGTGCCAGCTTCGTCGGTTCTGGAAACACCATATATTTT
TRBV6-5	.	TRBJ1-2	.	CASSSSIGRTYTF	TGTGCCAGCAGTAGTAGCATTGGTCGTACCTACACCTTC
TRBV5-4	TRBD1	TRBJ2-3	once	CASSFGTEPKTQYF	TGTGCCAGCAGCTTTGGGACAGAACCCAAGACGCAGTATTTT
TRBV19	.	TRBJ2-4	.	CASNSGGLAKNIQYF	TGTGCCAGTAATTCAGGGGGGCTGGCCAAAAACATTCAGTACTTC
TRBV9	.	TRBJ1-2	.	CASSVGGYDGYTF	TGTGCCAGCAGCGTCGGGGGGTACGATGGCTACACCTTC
TRBV28	TRBD1	TRBJ1-5	.	CASSLRRQGPSNQPQHF	TGTGCCAGCAGTTTACGCCGACAGGGGCCCTCCAATCAGCCCCAGCATTTT
TRBV6-5	TRBD2	TRBJ2-1	.	CASRTSGFNEQFF	TGTGCCAGCAGGACTAGCGGGTTCAATGAGCAGTTCTTC
TRBV7-2	.	TRBJ1-5	.	CASSPRFTSDQPQHF	TGTGCCAGCAGCCCTAGATTCACCTCCGATCAGCCCCAGCATTTT
TRBV10-2	TRBD1	TRBJ2-3	.	CASSEGTGGDTQYF	TGCGCCAGCAGTGAGGGGACAGGGGGAGATACGCAGTATTTT
TRBV30	TRBD1	TRBJ1-2	.	CAWSRAATGGDGYTF	TGTGCCTGGAGTAGGGCCGCAACAGGGGGCGATGGCTACACCTTC
TRBV27	TRBD1	TRBJ1-2	once	CASSPTGIGGYTF	TGTGCCAGCAGCCCGACAGGGATCGGCGGCTACACCTTC
TRBV6-6	TRBD2	TRBJ2-5	.	CASSGLAGVETQYF	TGTGCCAGCAGCGGACTAGCGGGAGTAGAGACCCAGTACTTC
TRBV28	.	TRBJ2-7	.	CASTLGGQGDYEQYF	TGTGCCAGTACCCTCGGGGGGCAGGGCGACTACGAGCAGTACTTC
TRBV2	.	TRBJ2-2	.	CASSEVPRATGELFF	TGTGCCAGCAGTGAAGTGCCCAGAGCGACCGGGGAGCTGTTTTTT
TRBV25-1	.	TRBJ1-2	.	CASSEPQAGFGYTF	TGTGCCAGCAGTGAACCACAGGCTGGATTCGGCTACACCTTC
TRBV7-8	.	TRBJ2-6	.	CASSANGANVLTF	TGTGCCAGCAGCGCGAACGGGGCCAACGTCCTGACTTTC
TRBV6-1	TRBD2	TRBJ2-5	.	CASNFLAGLGETQYF	TGTGCCAGCAACTTTCTAGCGGGACTTGGGGAGACCCAGTACTTC
TRBV7-3	.	TRBJ2-1	few	CASSASVSNEQFF	TGTGCCAGCAGCGCCTCGGTCTCCAATGAGCAGTTCTTC
TRBV7-2	.	TRBJ1-1	once	CASSFQRDRAFF	TGTGCCAGCAGCTTCCAGAGAGACAGGGCTTTCTTT
TRBV29-1	.	TRBJ2-3	.	CIPCRTVATDTQYF	TGCATCCCTTGTCGCACGGTTGCCACAGATACGCAGTATTTT
TRBV11-2	TRBD2	TRBJ2-1	.	CASSLVLAGNAEQFF	TGTGCCAGCAGCTTAGTGCTAGCGGGAAACGCTGAGCAGTTCTTC
TRBV5-4	TRBD2	TRBJ2-3	.	CASSGTSGTDTQYF	TGTGCCAGCAGCGGGACTAGCGGCACAGATACGCAGTATTTT
TRBV4-1	TRBD1	TRBJ2-3	.	CASSQEPQGAFTDTQYF	TGCGCCAGCAGCCAAGAACCCCAGGGGGCGTTTACGGATACGCAGTATTTT
TRBV10-3	.	TRBJ2-7	.	CAIGRDKSDRHEQYF	TGTGCCATCGGTCGGGATAAGAGCGACCGCCACGAGCAGTACTTC
TRBV29-1	.	TRBJ2-6	once	CSVEDNGSGANVLTF	TGCAGCGTTGAAGACAACGGCTCTGGGGCCAACGTCCTGACTTTC
TRBV5-1	.	TRBJ1-6	.	CASSVPAGDNSPLHF	TGCGCCAGCAGCGTCCCGGCAGGGGATAATTCACCCCTCCACTTT
TRBV19	.	TRBJ1-5	.	CASTLRQAGLGAQHF	TGTGCCAGTACCCTAAGACAGGCTGGATTGGGAGCCCAGCATTTT
TRBV5-8	TRBD1	TRBJ1-6	.	CASIRQGGPVAPLHF	TGTGCCAGCATAAGACAGGGGGGACCTGTGGCACCCCTCCACTTT
TRBV28	TRBD1	TRBJ2-7	once	CASRGQGAGSAYEQYF	TGTGCCAGCAGGGGACAGGGGGCTGGGAGCGCCTACGAGCAGTACTTC
TRBV4-1	TRBD1	TRBJ2-7	once	CASSQEATGASYEQYF	TGCGCCAGCAGCCAAGAGGCGACAGGGGCCTCCTACGAGCAGTACTTC
TRBV28	TRBD1	TRBJ2-7	.	CASTPPGQGFLKQYF	TGTGCCAGCACCCCCCCGGGACAGGGGTTCTTGAAGCAGTACTTC
TRBV27	.	TRBJ2-1	.	CASRQISPGRTNNEQFF	TGTGCCAGCAGACAAATTAGTCCGGGGAGAACTAACAATGAGCAGTTCTTC